The 4 T cell receptor beta chains below were found in one sample sequenced in a study of a mutant IDH1 vaccine in newly diagnosed glioma. Their antigen targets remain unknown. Clones were read by immunoSEQ multiplex PCR, and TCRdb kept only the in-frame ones, dropping some. The top ten clones hold roughly 2% of a sample with 82,000 or so clones, around 85% of them seen once. Time point: week 23, last vaccination. It was 300 ug of mutant IDH1 20-mer peptide that made up each vaccine dose, given with topical imiquimod. The input for sequencing was PBMCs, taken from a glioma patient whose treatment included an IDH1 peptide vaccine. The receptors shown here come from a man aged 25-45 years with glioma. Some clones in this sample may be carry-over from other donors' samples.

V is TRBV18 and J is TRBJ2-7, with 8 bases matching TRBD1. The ends lost 1 base at V and 5 bases at J; junction bases unmatched: 10. The CDR3 totals 16 residues. In germline, CDR1 is KGHSH, CDR2 LQKENI. The CDR3 coding sequence is TGTGCCAGCTCACCACAAACGACAGGGGAATCGGACGAGCAGTACTTC. Residues: CASSPQTTGESDEQYF.

This chain connects TRBV6-6 to TRBJ1-2, with D maybe TRBD1 (5 bases). The V gene's germline CDR1 is MNHNY and CDR2 SVGAGI (reference sequence). This CDR3 is built from 14 residues. Between the trimmed V and J ends, which lost 6 bases and 4 bases, there was a span of 15 bases. In DNA form, the CDR3 reads TGTGCCAGCAGATCTACCGGGACCGGCTATGGCTACACCTTC. As protein: CASRSTGTGYGYTF.

The V call is TRBV6-5, the J call TRBJ2-7; 9 positions agree with TRBD1. CDR3 size: 14 residues. Trimming removed 7 bases from V and 3 bases from J; junction bases left unmatched: 7. CDR1 is MNHEY, CDR2 SVGAGI, per germline. CDR3 sequence (DNA): TGTGCCAGCAATCCTACAGGGGGCGGCTACGAGCAGTACTTC. Residues: CASNPTGGGYEQYF.

V gene TRBV5-1 combines with J gene TRBJ1-4; no firm D call. V was clipped by 4 bases and J by 8 bases, with 15 bases between them. The CDR3 totals 14 residues. Germline-derived CDR1 and CDR2 are SGHRS and YFSETQ. The CDR3 is CASSPTPGGEKLFF. The DNA of the CDR3 is TGCGCCAGCAGCCCAACCCCAGGAGGGGAAAAACTGTTTTTT.